Here is one T cell receptor beta chain with its context. The antigen remains undetermined. CDR3 length: 14 residues. Germline CDR1 DFQATT, CDR2 SNEGSKA (reference sequence). The V gene lost 5 bases and the J gene lost 1 base, with 14 bases spanning the gap. This specimen belongs to a study of T-cell memory formation after mild COVID-19. From 5'RACE with constant-segment primers came TCR alpha and TCR beta cDNA libraries that carried sample barcodes and UMIs. TCRdb ran MiXCR on the 5' RACE reads and lists one entry per CDR3 protein. There are 260,000 or so distinct CDR3 sequences in the sample; 15% to 20% occur only once, and 20% to 25% lies in the top ten. Study-wide results and caveats: A subset of responding clones appeared in pre-infection memory, suggesting cross-reactive memory joined.

Sequenced sample: PBMCs or a T cell subset sorted from them (not recorded which). The chain couples TRBV20-1 to TRBJ1-1, with a weak D call TRBD1 (5 bases). This TCR came from a man aged 18 to 30 who had mild COVID-19 (a few samples of this study predate the infection). Cell type and time point are not known. The CDR3, as DNA: TGCAGTGCTCAAGACATGAGGGGGAACACTGAAGCTTTCTTT. This translates into CSAQDMRGNTEAFF.